The TCR beta chain described here comes from a study of T cells in Graves' hyperthyroidism and ophthalmopathy. The study's findings and limits: Using 13 V-J features, a model discriminated ophthalmopathy from stable hyperthyroidism.

Exclusion criteria comprised uncontrolled infection, other autoimmune disease, pregnancy or lactation. Extraction of PBMCs used roughly 9.6 ml of fresh peripheral blood. Per germline, CDR1 MNHEY and CDR2 SVGAGI. The CDR3 sequence is 15 residues long. On this clonotype: Its antigen is unidentified. Germline and junction disagree at one end, which may indicate a read error.

RNA transcripts yielded amplified TCR beta CDR3 regions. The TCR CDR3 was amplified in a first-round RT-PCR using the HTBI primer set. TCRdb passed the multiplex PCR reads through MiXCR, listing each CDR3 protein once. Of roughly 520,000 distinct CDR3 sequences detected, 24% appear once; the ten largest clones hold 11%. The sequence was collected from a woman in her twenties or thirties with Graves' ophthalmopathy. Specimen: blood. The chain carries TRBV6-5 and TRBJ2-5; 10 nucleotides match TRBD2. CDR3 DNA: TGTGCCGGCAGTTTAGGCCTAGCGGGGGAAGAGACCCAGTACTTC. This sequence encodes CAGSLGLAGEETQYF.